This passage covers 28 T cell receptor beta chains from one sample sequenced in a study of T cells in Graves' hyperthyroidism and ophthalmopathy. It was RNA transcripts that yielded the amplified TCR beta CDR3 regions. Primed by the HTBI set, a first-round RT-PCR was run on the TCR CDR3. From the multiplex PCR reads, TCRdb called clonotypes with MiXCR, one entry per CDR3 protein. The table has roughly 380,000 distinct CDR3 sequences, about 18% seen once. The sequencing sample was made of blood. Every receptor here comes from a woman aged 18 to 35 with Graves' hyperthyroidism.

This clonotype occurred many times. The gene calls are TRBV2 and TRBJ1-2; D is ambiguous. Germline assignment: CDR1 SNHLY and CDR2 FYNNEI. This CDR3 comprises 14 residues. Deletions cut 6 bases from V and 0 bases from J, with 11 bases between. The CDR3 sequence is CASRLSLANYGYTF. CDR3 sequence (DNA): TGTGCCAGCAGGCTATCCCTCGCTAACTATGGCTACACCTTC.

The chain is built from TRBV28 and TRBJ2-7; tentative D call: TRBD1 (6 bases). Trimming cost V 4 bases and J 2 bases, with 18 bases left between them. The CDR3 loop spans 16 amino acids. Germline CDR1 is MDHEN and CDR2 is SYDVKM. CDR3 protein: CASSSPRLGGTYEQYF. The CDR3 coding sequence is TGTGCCAGCAGTTCCCCCCGGTTAGGGGGAACCTACGAGCAGTACTTC.

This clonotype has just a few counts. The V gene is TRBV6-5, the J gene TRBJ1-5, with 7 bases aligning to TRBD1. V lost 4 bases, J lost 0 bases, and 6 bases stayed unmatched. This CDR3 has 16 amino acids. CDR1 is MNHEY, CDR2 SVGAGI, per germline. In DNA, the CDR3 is TGTGCCAGCAGTTCTCGGACAGGAGATAGCAATCAGCCCCAGCATTTT. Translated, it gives CASSSRTGDSNQPQHF.

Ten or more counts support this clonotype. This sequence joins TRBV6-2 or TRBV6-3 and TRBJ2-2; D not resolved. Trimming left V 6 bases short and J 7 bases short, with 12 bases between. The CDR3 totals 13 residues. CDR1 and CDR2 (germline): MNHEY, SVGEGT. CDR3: CASRGDLFGELFF. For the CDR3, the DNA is TGTGCCAGCAGGGGCGACCTCTTCGGGGAGCTGTTTTTT.

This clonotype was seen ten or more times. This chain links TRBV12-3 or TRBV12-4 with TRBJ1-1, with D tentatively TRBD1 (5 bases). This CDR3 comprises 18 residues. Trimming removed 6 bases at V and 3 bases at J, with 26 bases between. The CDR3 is CASRSGGIWGVADTEAFF. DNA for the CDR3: TGTGCCAGCAGATCAGGAGGAATATGGGGGGTTGCGGACACTGAAGCTTTCTTT.

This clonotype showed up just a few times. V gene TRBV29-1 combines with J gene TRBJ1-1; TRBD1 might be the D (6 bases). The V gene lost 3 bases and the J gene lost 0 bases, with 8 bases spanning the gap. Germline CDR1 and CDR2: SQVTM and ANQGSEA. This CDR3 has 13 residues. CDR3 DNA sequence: TGCAGCGTTGACGGGGGCCTGAACACTGAAGCTTTCTTT. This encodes CSVDGGLNTEAFF.

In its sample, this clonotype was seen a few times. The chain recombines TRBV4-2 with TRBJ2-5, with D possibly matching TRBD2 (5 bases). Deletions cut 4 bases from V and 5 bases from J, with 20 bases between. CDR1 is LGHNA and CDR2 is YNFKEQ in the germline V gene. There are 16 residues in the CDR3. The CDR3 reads CASSPGLGKIGETQYF. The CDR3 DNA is TGTGCCAGCAGCCCCGGCCTCGGGAAAATCGGGGAGACCCAGTACTTC.

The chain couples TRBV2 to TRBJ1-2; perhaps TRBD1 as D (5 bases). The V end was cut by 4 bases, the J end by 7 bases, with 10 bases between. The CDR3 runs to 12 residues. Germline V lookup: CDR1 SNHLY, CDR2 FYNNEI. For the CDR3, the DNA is TGTGCCAGCAGTGGCAGGGACGGTGGCTACACCTTC. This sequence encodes CASSGRDGGYTF.

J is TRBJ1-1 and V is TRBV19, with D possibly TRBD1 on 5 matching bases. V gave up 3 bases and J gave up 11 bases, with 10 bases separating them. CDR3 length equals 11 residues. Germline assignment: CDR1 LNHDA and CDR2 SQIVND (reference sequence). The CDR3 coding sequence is TGTGCCAGTAGTATGTTGACAGCCGCTTTCTTT. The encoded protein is CASSMLTAAFF.

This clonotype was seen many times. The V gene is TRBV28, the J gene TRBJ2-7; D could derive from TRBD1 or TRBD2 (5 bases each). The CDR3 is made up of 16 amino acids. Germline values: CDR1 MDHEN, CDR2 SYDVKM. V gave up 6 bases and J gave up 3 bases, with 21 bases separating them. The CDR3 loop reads CASRTSGLGVLYEQYF. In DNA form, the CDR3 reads TGTGCCAGCAGAACGTCAGGGCTCGGGGTACTCTACGAGCAGTACTTC.

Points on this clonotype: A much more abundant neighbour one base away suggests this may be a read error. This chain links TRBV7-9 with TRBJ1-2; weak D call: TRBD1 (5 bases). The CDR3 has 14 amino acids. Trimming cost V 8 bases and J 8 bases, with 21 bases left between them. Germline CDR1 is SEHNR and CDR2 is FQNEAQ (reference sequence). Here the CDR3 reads CASCPSGGGKGYTF. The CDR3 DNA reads TGTGCCAGCTGCCCCAGTGGGGGAGGGAAGGGCTACACCTTC.

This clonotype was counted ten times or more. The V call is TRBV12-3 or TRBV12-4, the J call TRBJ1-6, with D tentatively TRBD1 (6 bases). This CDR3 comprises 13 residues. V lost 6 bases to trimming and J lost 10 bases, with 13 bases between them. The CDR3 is CASSLNRDSPLHF. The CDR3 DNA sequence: TGTGCCAGCAGCCTAAACAGGGACTCACCCCTCCACTTT.

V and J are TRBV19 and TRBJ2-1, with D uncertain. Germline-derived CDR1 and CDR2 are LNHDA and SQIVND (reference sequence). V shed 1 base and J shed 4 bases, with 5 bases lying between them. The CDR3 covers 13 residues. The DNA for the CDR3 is TGTGCCAGTAGTATAGGCCTTTACAATGAGCAGTTCTTC. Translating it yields CASSIGLYNEQFF. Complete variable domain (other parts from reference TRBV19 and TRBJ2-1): DGGITQSPKYLFRKEGQNVTLSCEQNLNHDAMYWYRQDPGQGLRLIYYSQIVNDFQKGDIAEGYSVSREKKESFPLTVTSAQKNPTAFYLCASSIGLYNEQFFGPGTRLTVL.

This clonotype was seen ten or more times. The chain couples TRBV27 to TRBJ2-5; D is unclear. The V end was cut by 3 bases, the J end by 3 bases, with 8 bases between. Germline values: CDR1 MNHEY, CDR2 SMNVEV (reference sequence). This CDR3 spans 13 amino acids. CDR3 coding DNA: TGTGCCAGCAGTTTCCTCGGCGAAGAGACCCAGTACTTC. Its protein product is CASSFLGEETQYF.

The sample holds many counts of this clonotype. DNA for the CDR3: TGCAGTGCTAAGGGGGACTTAGCGACCACTGAAGCTTTCTTT. It codes for CSAKGDLATTEAFF. The chain uses TRBV20-1 and TRBJ1-1; maybe TRBD1 (6 bases). The CDR3 has 14 amino acids. With 4 bases removed from V and 4 bases from J, the gap between germline ends came to 16 bases. Germline V gene sequence: CDR1 DFQATT, CDR2 SNEGSKA (reference sequence).

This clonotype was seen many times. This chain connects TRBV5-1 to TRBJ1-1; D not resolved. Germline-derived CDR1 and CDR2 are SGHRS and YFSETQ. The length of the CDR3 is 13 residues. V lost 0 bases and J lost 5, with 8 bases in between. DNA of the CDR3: TGCGCCAGCAGCTTGGCCCAGCAGACTGAAGCTTTCTTT. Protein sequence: CASSLAQQTEAFF.

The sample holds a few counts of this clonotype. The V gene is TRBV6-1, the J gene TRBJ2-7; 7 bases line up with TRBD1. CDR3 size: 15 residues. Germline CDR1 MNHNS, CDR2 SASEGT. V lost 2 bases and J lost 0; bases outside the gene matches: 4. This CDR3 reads CASSEMTGFSYEQYF. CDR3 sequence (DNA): TGTGCCAGCAGTGAAATGACAGGGTTCTCCTACGAGCAGTACTTC.

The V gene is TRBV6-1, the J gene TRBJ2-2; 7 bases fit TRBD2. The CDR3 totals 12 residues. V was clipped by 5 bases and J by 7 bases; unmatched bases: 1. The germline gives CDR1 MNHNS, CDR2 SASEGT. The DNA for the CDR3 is TGTGCCAGCAGTAGGACTAGCGGGGAGCTGTTTTTT. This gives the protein CASSRTSGELFF.

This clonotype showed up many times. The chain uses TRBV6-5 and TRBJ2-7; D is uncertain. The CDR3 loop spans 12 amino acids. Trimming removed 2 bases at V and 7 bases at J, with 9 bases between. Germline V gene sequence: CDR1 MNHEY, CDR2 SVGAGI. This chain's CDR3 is CASSYPQKEQYF. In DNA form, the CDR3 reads TGTGCCAGCAGTTACCCCCAGAAAGAGCAGTACTTC.

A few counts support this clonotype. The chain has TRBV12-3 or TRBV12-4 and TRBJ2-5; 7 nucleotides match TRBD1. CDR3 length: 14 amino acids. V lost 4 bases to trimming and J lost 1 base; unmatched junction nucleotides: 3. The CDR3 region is CASSWTGPQETQYF. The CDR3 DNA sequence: TGTGCCAGCAGTTGGACAGGCCCCCAAGAGACCCAGTACTTC.

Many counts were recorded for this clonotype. The CDR3 reads CASSTPLEQYF. The CDR3 nucleotides read TGTGCCAGCAGTACCCCGTTAGAGCAGTACTTC. The gene calls are TRBV12-3 or TRBV12-4 and TRBJ2-7; no clear D. The V end was cut by 5 bases, the J end by 7 bases, with 9 bases between. The CDR3 has 11 residues.

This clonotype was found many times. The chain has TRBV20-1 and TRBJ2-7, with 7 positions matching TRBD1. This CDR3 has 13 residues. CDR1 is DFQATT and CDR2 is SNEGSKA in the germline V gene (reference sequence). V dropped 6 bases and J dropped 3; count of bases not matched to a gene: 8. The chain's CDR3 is CSARDREDYEQYF. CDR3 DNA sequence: TGCAGTGCCCGAGACAGGGAAGACTACGAGCAGTACTTC.

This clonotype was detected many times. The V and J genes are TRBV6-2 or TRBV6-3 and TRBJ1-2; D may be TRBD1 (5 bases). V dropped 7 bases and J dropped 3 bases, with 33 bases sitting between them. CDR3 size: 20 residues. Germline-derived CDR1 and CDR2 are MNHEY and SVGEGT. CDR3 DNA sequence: TGTGCCAGCACCGAAAACCGGGGACGACAAGGCCCAACCTCTCACTATGGCTACACCTTC. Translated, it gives CASTENRGRQGPTSHYGYTF.

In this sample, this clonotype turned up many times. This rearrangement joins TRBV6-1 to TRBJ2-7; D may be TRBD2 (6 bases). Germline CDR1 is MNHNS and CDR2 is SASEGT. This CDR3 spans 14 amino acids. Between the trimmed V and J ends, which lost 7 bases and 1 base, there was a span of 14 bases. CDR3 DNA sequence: TGTGCCAGCACCCGGGGGATCGGATCCTACGAGCAGTACTTC. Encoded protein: CASTRGIGSYEQYF.

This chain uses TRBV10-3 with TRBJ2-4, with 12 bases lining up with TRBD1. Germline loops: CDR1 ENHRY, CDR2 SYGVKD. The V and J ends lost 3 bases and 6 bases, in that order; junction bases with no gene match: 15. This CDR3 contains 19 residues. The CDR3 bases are TGTGCCATCAGTGATGTTTCTACCCGGGACAGGGGGCTGCGAAACATTCAGTACTTC. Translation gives CAISDVSTRDRGLRNIQYF.

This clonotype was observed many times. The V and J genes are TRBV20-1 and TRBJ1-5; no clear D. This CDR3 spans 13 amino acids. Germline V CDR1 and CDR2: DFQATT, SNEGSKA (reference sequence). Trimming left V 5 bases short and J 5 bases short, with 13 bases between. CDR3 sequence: CSAQRETYQPQHF. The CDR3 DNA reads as TGCAGTGCTCAGAGGGAAACTTATCAGCCCCAGCATTTT.

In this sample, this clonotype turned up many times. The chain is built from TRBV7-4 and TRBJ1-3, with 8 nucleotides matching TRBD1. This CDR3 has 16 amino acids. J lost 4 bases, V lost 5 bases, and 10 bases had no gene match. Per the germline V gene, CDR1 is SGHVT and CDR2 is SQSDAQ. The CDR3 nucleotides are TGTGCCAGCAGCAAACCCGCCAGGGGGCAGGGAAACACCATATATTTT. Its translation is CASSKPARGQGNTIYF.

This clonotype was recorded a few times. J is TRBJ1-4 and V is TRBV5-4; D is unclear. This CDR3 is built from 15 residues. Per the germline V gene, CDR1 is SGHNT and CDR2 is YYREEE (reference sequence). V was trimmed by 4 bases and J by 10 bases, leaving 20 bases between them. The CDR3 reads CASSPTQEAGSKLFF. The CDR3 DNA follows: TGTGCCAGCAGCCCAACCCAGGAGGCGGGTTCAAAACTGTTTTTT.